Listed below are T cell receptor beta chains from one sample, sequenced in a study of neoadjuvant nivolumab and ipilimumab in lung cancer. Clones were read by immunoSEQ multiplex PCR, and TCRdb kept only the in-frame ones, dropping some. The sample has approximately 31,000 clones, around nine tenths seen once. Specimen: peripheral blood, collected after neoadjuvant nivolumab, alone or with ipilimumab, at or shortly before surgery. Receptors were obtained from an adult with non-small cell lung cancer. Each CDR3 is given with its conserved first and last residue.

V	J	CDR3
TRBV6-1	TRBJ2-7	CASSESSLPYEQYF
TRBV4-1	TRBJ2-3	CASSQDEELANTDTQYF
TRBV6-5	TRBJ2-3	CASSFQTSGTDTQYF
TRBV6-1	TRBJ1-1	CATQGSPNTEAFF
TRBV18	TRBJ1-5	CASSLDISNQPQHF
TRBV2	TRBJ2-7	CASSYGTAAYEQYF
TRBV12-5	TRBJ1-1	CASGSSFRDRVTEAFF
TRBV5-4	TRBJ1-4	CASSLVNGEKLFF
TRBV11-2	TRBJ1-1	CASTENARNTEAFF
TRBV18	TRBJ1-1	CASSLSGPNTEAFF
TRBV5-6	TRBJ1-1	CASSLQGTGLF
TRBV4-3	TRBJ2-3	CASSQEDRGETDTQYF
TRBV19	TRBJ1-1	CASRRGYTEAFF
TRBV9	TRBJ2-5	CASSVGREETQYF
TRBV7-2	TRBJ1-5	CASSLRQGAGQPQHF
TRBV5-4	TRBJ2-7	CASSLAYEQYF
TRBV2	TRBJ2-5	CASRTGGWTGGGETQYF
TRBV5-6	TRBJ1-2	CASSLGHSNYGYTF
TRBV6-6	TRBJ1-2	CASSYVTGSNYGYTF
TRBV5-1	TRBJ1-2	CASSRTVGYGYTF
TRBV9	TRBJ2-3	CASSSRDRGTDTQYF
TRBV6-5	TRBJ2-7	CASSSGGQGAHEQYF
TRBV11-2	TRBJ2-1	CASSGGLSSYNEQFF